This T cell receptor beta chain was identified in a study of T cell responses to AZD1222 COVID-19 vaccine. General observations from the study: Among those given AZD1222, only five or six were seropositive at baseline. Donors skewed white British and female; clonal diversity was possibly underestimated. Recipients of two AZD1222 doses showed rising Spike-specific TCR breadth and depth.

Notes on this clone: Its antigen remains unidentified.

Second doses that came at about 4 or about 12 weeks were put together. Here immunoSEQ multiplex PCR was the method, and the copy in TCRdb shows in-frame clones only, minus some. The sample holds some 280,000 clones; 85% to 95% are singletons and the top ten take roughly 0.6%. V lost 8 bases and J lost 7; bases outside the gene matches: 13. The CDR3 sequence is 13 residues long. Germline V gene data show CDR1 as GTSNPN and CDR2 as SVGIG (reference sequence). The sequence was obtained from an adult who received the AZD1222 COVID-19 vaccine. Sequencing used peripheral blood, obtained 28 days after the second AZD1222 dose. J is TRBJ2-7 and V is TRBV30; 8 bases match TRBD1. In DNA form, the CDR3 reads TGTGCCGGGGCAGGGGGCGCAGTGAGGGAGCAGTACTTC. This translates into CAGAGGAVREQYF.